These T cell receptor beta chains were read from a single sample in a study of blood T cell repertoires in COVID-19. TCRdb keeps only in-frame clones here, not all; method: immunoSEQ multiplex PCR. The profile covers 250,000 to 300,000 clones, with about 89% appearing a single time and 2% to 2.5% taken by the ten largest. Sequencing was performed on peripheral blood. The source is a man aged 50 to 60 with acute or convalescent COVID-19. CDR3s include the opening cysteine and the closing phenylalanine or tryptophan. The D gene is left open where the match is weak. Not all rows give a size; the values are once, few, many and, for expanded clones, a class.

J: TRBJ2-5; V: TRBV9; size: NA; D: NA; DNA: TGTGCCAGCAGCCCCGGGACATCGTACCAAGAGACCCAGTACTTC; CDR3: CASSPGTSYQETQYF
J: TRBJ1-5; V: TRBV19; size: once; D: NA; DNA: TGTGCCAGTAGTGACCAGGGTGGGAGCAATCAGCCCCAGCATTTT; CDR3: CASSDQGGSNQPQHF
J: TRBJ2-7; V: TRBV18; size: few; D: NA; DNA: TGTGCCAGCTCCGGACAGTACGAGCAGTACTTC; CDR3: CASSGQYEQYF
J: TRBJ2-3; V: TRBV19; size: NA; D: TRBD1; DNA: TGTGCCAGTAGTATCAGGGGGAGCACAGATACGCAGTATTTT; CDR3: CASSIRGSTDTQYF
J: TRBJ2-7; V: TRBV6-5; size: NA; D: TRBD1; DNA: TGTGCCAGCAGAATGACAGGGGGCCACGAGCAGTACTTC; CDR3: CASRMTGGHEQYF
J: TRBJ2-7; V: TRBV9; size: NA; D: NA; DNA: TGTGCCAGCAGCGAGGCGGTGGACAGAAACTACGAGCAGTACTTC; CDR3: CASSEAVDRNYEQYF
J: TRBJ2-7; V: TRBV3-1/TRBV3-2; size: NA; D: NA; DNA: TGTGCCAGCAGCCAAGATGCAAGGGGCCCGACCTACGAGCAGTACTTC; CDR3: CASSQDARGPTYEQYF
J: TRBJ2-5; V: TRBV7-9; size: once; D: NA; DNA: TGTGCCAGCAGCTTAGGTTGGGTAGCGTGGGAGACCCAGTACTTC; CDR3: CASSLGWVAWETQYF
J: TRBJ1-5; V: TRBV12-3/TRBV12-4; size: few; D: TRBD1; DNA: TGTGCCAGCAGTGCGTCAGGGGGCAAGCCCCAGCATTTT; CDR3: CASSASGGKPQHF
J: TRBJ1-5; V: TRBV30; size: NA; D: TRBD1; DNA: TGTGCCTCGGGACAGGGGGTCAATCAGCCCCAGCATTTT; CDR3: CASGQGVNQPQHF
J: TRBJ2-6; V: TRBV7-3; size: NA; D: NA; DNA: TGTGCCAGCAGCTTAAACAGATCTGGGGCCAACGTCCTGACTTTC; CDR3: CASSLNRSGANVLTF
J: TRBJ2-3; V: TRBV10-2; size: NA; D: TRBD2; DNA: TGCGCCAGCAGCGGCGGGGGGGCTAGCACAGATACGCAGTATTTT; CDR3: CASSGGGASTDTQYF
J: TRBJ1-2; V: TRBV11-1; size: NA; D: NA; DNA: TGTGCCAGCAGCTTGGGGCCAGGGATCTATGGCTACACCTTC; CDR3: CASSLGPGIYGYTF
J: TRBJ1-2; V: TRBV9; size: NA; D: NA; DNA: TGTGCCAGCAGCGCAGACTCCGACAGGTATGGCTACACCTTC; CDR3: CASSADSDRYGYTF
J: TRBJ1-2; V: TRBV29-1; size: NA; D: NA; DNA: TGCAGCGTCATGGGATCGGGGGGCTACACCTTC; CDR3: CSVMGSGGYTF
J: TRBJ1-1; V: TRBV5-1; size: few; D: NA; DNA: TGCGCCAGCAGCTCGGTTGCGACAGATTTAAACACTGAAGCTTTCTTT; CDR3: CASSSVATDLNTEAFF
J: TRBJ1-2; V: TRBV5-1; size: NA; D: TRBD1; DNA: TGCGCCAGCAGCGCAGGACAGGGGGCTACCTATGGCTACACCTTC; CDR3: CASSAGQGATYGYTF
J: TRBJ2-7; V: TRBV12-3/TRBV12-4; size: NA; D: NA; DNA: TGTGCCAGCACTTACAGGGATTCCTACGAGCAGTACTTC; CDR3: CASTYRDSYEQYF
J: TRBJ1-5; V: TRBV12-5; size: NA; D: NA; DNA: TGTGCTAGTGGTTTCAATATGGCCAATCAGCCCCAGCATTTT; CDR3: CASGFNMANQPQHF
J: TRBJ2-1; V: TRBV5-4; size: NA; D: NA; DNA: TGTGCCAGCAGCCTACAGGGTAATGAGCAGTTCTTC; CDR3: CASSLQGNEQFF
J: TRBJ1-4; V: TRBV7-8; size: few; D: NA; DNA: TGTGCCAGCAGCTTAGGCGGTTGGACTAATGAAAAACTGTTTTTT; CDR3: CASSLGGWTNEKLFF
J: TRBJ2-7; V: TRBV7-9; size: NA; D: NA; DNA: TGTGCCAGCAGCACAGGGAAAGAGAGAGACGAGCAGTACTTC; CDR3: CASSTGKERDEQYF
J: TRBJ1-2; V: TRBV29-1; size: NA; D: NA; DNA: TGCAGCGCGGACACGACGGGAACTAACTTCTATGGCTACACCTTC; CDR3: CSADTTGTNFYGYTF
J: TRBJ1-1; V: TRBV30; size: NA; D: TRBD1; DNA: TGTGCAAGGGACAGGGGCATCACTGAAGCTTTCTTT; CDR3: CARDRGITEAFF
J: TRBJ2-1; V: TRBV24-1; size: NA; D: NA; DNA: TGTGCCACCAGTCCGTCGGGGAGGGAGCAGTTCTTC; CDR3: CATSPSGREQFF
J: TRBJ1-1; V: TRBV6-5; size: NA; D: NA; DNA: TGTGCCAGCAGTTTGCGGGAGAACACTGAAGCTTTCTTT; CDR3: CASSLRENTEAFF
J: TRBJ2-5; V: TRBV7-2; size: NA; D: NA; DNA: TGTGCCAGCAGCTTCCCGCGTCGCGGAGAGACCCAGTACTTC; CDR3: CASSFPRRGETQYF
J: TRBJ2-3; V: TRBV2; size: few; D: TRBD2; DNA: TGTGCCAGCAAGCGGGAAGGTACGCAGTATTTT; CDR3: CASKREGTQYF
J: TRBJ1-1; V: TRBV6-5; size: NA; D: NA; DNA: TGTGCCAGCAGTTACGGGCAGGGTCACACTGAAGCTTTCTTT; CDR3: CASSYGQGHTEAFF
J: TRBJ2-5; V: TRBV2; size: NA; D: NA; DNA: TGTGCCAGCCCGAGGAGTTTGGAGACCCAGTACTTC; CDR3: CASPRSLETQYF
J: TRBJ2-3; V: TRBV10-1; size: NA; D: NA; DNA: TGCGCCAGCAGAGAGGGACAAGGCACGGATACGCAGTATTTT; CDR3: CASREGQGTDTQYF
J: TRBJ1-6; V: TRBV12-5; size: NA; D: NA; DNA: TGTGCTAGTGGAGGGGGTTTGCGACCCTATAATTCACCCCTCCACTTT; CDR3: CASGGGLRPYNSPLHF
J: TRBJ1-2; V: TRBV7-2; size: few; D: TRBD1; DNA: TGTGCCAGCAGCGGCACCACGGGACAGCGCCCGGACTTC; CDR3: CASSGTTGQRPDF
J: TRBJ2-1; V: TRBV14; size: NA; D: NA; DNA: TGTGCCAGCAGCCAAGAGCGGGGACCCCTCAATGAGCAGTTCTTC; CDR3: CASSQERGPLNEQFF
J: TRBJ2-2; V: TRBV7-6; size: NA; D: TRBD2; DNA: TGTGCCAGCAGCAAAAGCCCCGGCGGGGGGGGTACGACCGGGGAGCTGTTTTTT; CDR3: CASSKSPGGGGTTGELFF
J: TRBJ2-3; V: TRBV11-3; size: NA; D: NA; DNA: TGTGCCAGCAGCTTAGCGGGCACAGATACGCAGTATTTT; CDR3: CASSLAGTDTQYF
J: TRBJ1-3; V: TRBV12-3/TRBV12-4; size: NA; D: NA; DNA: TGTGCCAGCAGTCCCGATACACCAAACACCATATATTTT; CDR3: CASSPDTPNTIYF
J: TRBJ1-4; V: TRBV9; size: NA; D: NA; DNA: TGTGCCAGCAGCGCGAATCCGGGACACCAACCCAATGAAAAACTGTTTTTT; CDR3: CASSANPGHQPNEKLFF
J: TRBJ1-6; V: TRBV10-1; size: NA; D: TRBD1; DNA: TGCGCCAGCCCCAATAGGACAGGGGTTAATTCACCCCTCCACTTT; CDR3: CASPNRTGVNSPLHF
J: TRBJ1-6; V: TRBV3-1/TRBV3-2; size: NA; D: NA; DNA: TGTGCCAGCAGCGAGTTTTCTCCCATTTCATATCATAATTCACCCCTCCACTTT; CDR3: CASSEFSPISYHNSPLHF
J: TRBJ2-1; V: TRBV5-4; size: once; D: TRBD1; DNA: TGTGCCAGCAGCGCACATGGGGCCCCCAGGGGGAATGAGCAGTTCTTC; CDR3: CASSAHGAPRGNEQFF
J: TRBJ2-3; V: TRBV30; size: NA; D: NA; DNA: TGTGCCTGGAGTGTTAGCTCACGGCGAGGGTCAGATACGCAGTATTTT; CDR3: CAWSVSSRRGSDTQYF
J: TRBJ1-6; V: TRBV27; size: NA; D: TRBD1; DNA: TGTGCCAGCAGTAACCAAGGGACAGGGGGCTGGTCCCTCCACTTT; CDR3: CASSNQGTGGWSLHF
J: TRBJ2-5; V: TRBV2; size: NA; D: NA; DNA: TGTGCCAGCAATCCGGTTGGACAAGCATTGGAGACCCAGTACTTC; CDR3: CASNPVGQALETQYF
J: TRBJ2-7; V: TRBV29-1; size: NA; D: NA; DNA: TGCAGCGTTGAAGGAGGACTCTACGAGCAGTACTTC; CDR3: CSVEGGLYEQYF
J: TRBJ1-1; V: TRBV19; size: NA; D: NA; DNA: TGTGCCAGTAGTAAGACGACAGCTCATAACACTGAAGCTTTCTTT; CDR3: CASSKTTAHNTEAFF
J: TRBJ2-1; V: TRBV7-9; size: few; D: NA; DNA: TGTGCCAGCGGGCGGGGTCTTCCCTACAATGAGCAGTTCTTC; CDR3: CASGRGLPYNEQFF
J: TRBJ2-3; V: TRBV6-5; size: few; D: TRBD2; DNA: TGTGCCAGCAGCCGACTAGCGGGGGGGGAAGATACGCAGTATTTT; CDR3: CASSRLAGGEDTQYF
J: TRBJ1-1; V: TRBV12-3/TRBV12-4; size: NA; D: TRBD1; DNA: TGTGCCAGCAGTCCGGACAGGATGAAAGAAGCTTTCTTT; CDR3: CASSPDRMKEAFF